The next 14 T cell receptor beta chains were all read from a single sample in a study of T-cell memory formation after mild COVID-19. TCRdb passed the 5' RACE reads through MiXCR, listing each CDR3 protein once. The repertoire has 400,000 or so distinct CDR3 sequences, about 19% of them found once; the top ten carry approximately 8.1%. The specimen was PBMCs or a T cell subset sorted from them (not recorded which). Receptors were obtained from an adult woman who had mild COVID-19 (a few samples of this study predate the infection). Cell type and time point are not known.

V is TRBV2 and J is TRBJ2-7; TRBD2 aligns across 7 bases. The germline V gene has CDR1 SNHLY and CDR2 FYNNEI. The CDR3 loop spans 14 amino acids. With V trimmed by 3 bases and J by 1 base, 3 bases remained unmatched. This CDR3 is CASSELAVSYEQYF. CDR3 sequence (DNA): TGTGCCAGCAGTGAGCTAGCGGTATCCTACGAGCAGTACTTC.

The V gene is TRBV30, the J gene TRBJ1-1; no firm D call. CDR3 length: 13 residues. Germline lookup yields CDR1 GTSNPN and CDR2 SVGIG (reference sequence). The germline V and J ends were trimmed by 4 bases and 11 bases, with 20 bases remaining between them. The CDR3 here is CAWMIGDGAEAFF. CDR3 in DNA: TGTGCCTGGATGATTGGGGATGGAGCGGAGGCTTTCTTT. The full variable domain, completed using reference TRBV30 and TRBJ1-1, is SQTIHQWPATLVQPVGSPLSLECTVEGTSNPNLYWYRQAAGRGLQLLFYSVGIGQISSEVPQNLSASRPQDRQFILSSKKLLLSDSGFYLCAWMIGDGAEAFFGQGTRLTVV.

V is TRBV27 and J is TRBJ1-2; D might be TRBD1 (6 bases). Trimming cost V 5 bases and J 3 bases, with 13 bases left between them. Germline CDR1 reads MNHEY; CDR2 reads SMNVEV (reference sequence). This CDR3 region has 14 residues. In DNA form, the CDR3 reads TGTGCCAGCAGTACCCACAGGGATGACTATGGCTACACCTTC. Protein product: CASSTHRDDYGYTF.

This clonotype has ten or more counts. The chain uses TRBV7-8 and TRBJ2-1, with 8 bases fitting TRBD2. Germline trimming cut 2 bases from V and 9 bases from J; bases unmatched to any gene: 12. CDR1 is SGHVS and CDR2 is FQNEAQ in the germline V gene. There are 16 residues in the CDR3. Here the CDR3 reads CASSLSQGLAEGEQFF. CDR3 bases: TGTGCCAGCAGCTTATCTCAAGGACTAGCTGAGGGTGAGCAGTTCTTC.

This clonotype appeared once. The gene calls are TRBV5-1 and TRBJ2-7, with TRBD1 matching over 7 bases. V trimming: 4 bases; J trimming: 4 bases; junction bases outside the gene matches: 17. CDR3 size: 17 residues. Per the germline V gene, CDR1 is SGHRS and CDR2 is YFSETQ. Here the CDR3 DNA reads TGCGCCAGCAGCAGCCAGCTCACAGGGGCGCGACAATACGAGCAGTACTTC. It encodes CASSSQLTGARQYEQYF.

The sample holds a few counts of this clonotype. The chain couples TRBV25-1 to TRBJ2-7; D is unclear. V lost 6 bases, J lost 3 bases, and 6 bases lay in between. Germline V lookup: CDR1 MGHDK, CDR2 SYGVNS. The CDR3 totals 11 residues. The CDR3 region is CASSKNYEQYF. For the CDR3, the DNA is TGTGCCAGCAGCAAGAACTACGAGCAGTACTTC.

This clonotype was recorded at least ten times. The genes are TRBV7-2 and TRBJ2-3; no clear D gene. This CDR3 is 14 amino acids long. V dropped 0 bases and J dropped 2 bases, with 6 bases sitting between them. CDR1 and CDR2 (germline): SGHTA, FQGNSA. This CDR3 is CASSLAHTTDTQYF. The CDR3 DNA follows: TGTGCCAGCAGCTTAGCACACACCACAGATACGCAGTATTTT.

Only a few counts were recorded for this clonotype. The J gene is TRBJ2-5, the V gene TRBV18; D gene unclear. The CDR3 sequence is 12 residues long. From germline, CDR1 is KGHSH and CDR2 LQKENI. Trimming left V 2 bases short and J 5 bases short, with 6 bases between. This chain's CDR3 is CASSPKKETQYF. DNA of the CDR3: TGTGCCAGCTCACCAAAAAAGGAGACCCAGTACTTC.

The chain couples TRBV13 to TRBJ2-1; 9 bases agree with TRBD2. CDR3 size: 15 residues. Germline values: CDR1 PRHDT, CDR2 FYEKMQ (reference sequence). The J segment lost 5 bases and the V segment lost 5 bases, leaving 7 bases of the junction unmatched. The CDR3 DNA is TGTGCCAGCAGCCCCGGACTAGCGAAGAACAATGAGCAGTTCTTC. It translates to CASSPGLAKNNEQFF.

Only a few counts were recorded for this clonotype. The J gene is TRBJ2-7, the V gene TRBV29-1; TRBD1 might be the D (5 bases). With 6 bases removed from V and 2 bases from J, the gap between germline ends came to 14 bases. There are 13 residues in the CDR3. Looked up from germline, CDR1 is SQVTM and CDR2 is ANQGSEA. The CDR3 sequence: CSVGVTDPYEQYF. The CDR3 nucleotides read TGCAGCGTGGGCGTGACAGACCCCTACGAGCAGTACTTC.

The chain uses TRBV12-3 or TRBV12-4 and TRBJ2-7; 9 bases match TRBD1. CDR3 length: 14 amino acids. V was clipped by 6 bases and J by 5 bases; unmatched bases: 8. The CDR3 here is CASSPGTGFNEQYF. The CDR3 region has the DNA TGTGCCAGCAGCCCCGGGACAGGGTTTAACGAGCAGTACTTC.

This clonotype was counted a few times. The V and J genes are TRBV20-1 and TRBJ2-1, with TRBD2 matching over 9 bases. The V and J ends lost 0 bases and 10 bases, in that order; junction bases with no gene match: 4. From germline, CDR1 is DFQATT and CDR2 SNEGSKA (reference sequence). The CDR3 totals 13 residues. This CDR3 is CSAREAGGPEQFF. As DNA, the CDR3 is TGCAGTGCTAGAGAAGCGGGGGGACCAGAGCAGTTCTTC.

V gene TRBV20-1 combines with J gene TRBJ1-1; TRBD1 aligns across 7 bases. The germline gives CDR1 DFQATT, CDR2 SNEGSKA (reference sequence). J lost 0 bases, V lost 3 bases, and 4 bases had no gene match. The CDR3 is 14 amino acids. The CDR3 reads CSARQGVMNTEAFF. As DNA, the CDR3 is TGCAGTGCTAGGCAGGGGGTCATGAACACTGAAGCTTTCTTT.

The chain recombines TRBV9 with TRBJ2-7, with 9 bases matching TRBD1. This CDR3 region has 15 residues. Germline CDR1 is SGDLS and CDR2 is YYNGEE. J gave up 2 bases and V 0 bases, and 3 bases lay outside the gene matches. CDR3 amino acids: CASSVGTGEPYEQYF. CDR3 nucleotides: TGTGCCAGCAGCGTAGGGACAGGGGAGCCCTACGAGCAGTACTTC. Drawing the rest from reference TRBV9 and TRBJ2-7, the complete variable domain is DSGVTQTPKHLITATGQRVTLRCSPRSGDLSVYWYQQSLDQGLQFLIQYYNGEERAKGNILERFSAQQFPDLHSELNLSSLELGDSALYFCASSVGTGEPYEQYFGPGTRLTVT.